The entry below gives a single TCR beta chain sequence along with its context. This entry comes from a study of blood T cell repertoires in COVID-19. TCRdb's table, derived via immunoSEQ multiplex PCR, lists solely in-frame clones and lacks some. The profile shows approximately 70,000 clones, 65% to 85% of them singletons. Unmatched junction bases numbered 8, after V lost 6 bases and J lost 2 bases. The germline V gene encodes CDR1 MDHEN and CDR2 SYDVKM. The CDR3 spans 15 residues. Source material: peripheral blood. The chain recombines TRBV28 with TRBJ2-7; 9 nucleotides line up with TRBD1. The receptor comes from a man aged 80 or over with active or convalescent COVID-19. CDR3: CASSPPGQGTYEQYF. In DNA form, the CDR3 reads TGTGCCAGCAGCCCCCCGGGACAGGGAACCTACGAGCAGTACTTC.